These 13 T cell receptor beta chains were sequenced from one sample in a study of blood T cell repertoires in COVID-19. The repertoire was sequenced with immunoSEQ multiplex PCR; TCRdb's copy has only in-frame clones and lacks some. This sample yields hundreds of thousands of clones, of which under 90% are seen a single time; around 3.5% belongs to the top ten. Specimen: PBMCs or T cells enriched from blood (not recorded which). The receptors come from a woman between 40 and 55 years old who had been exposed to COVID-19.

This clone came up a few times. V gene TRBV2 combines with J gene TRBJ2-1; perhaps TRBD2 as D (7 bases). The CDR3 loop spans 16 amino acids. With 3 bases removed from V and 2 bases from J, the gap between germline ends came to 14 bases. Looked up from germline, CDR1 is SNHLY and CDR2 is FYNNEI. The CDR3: CASSERGGRTYNEQFF. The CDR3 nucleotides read TGTGCCAGCAGTGAGAGGGGGGGGCGCACCTACAATGAGCAGTTCTTC.

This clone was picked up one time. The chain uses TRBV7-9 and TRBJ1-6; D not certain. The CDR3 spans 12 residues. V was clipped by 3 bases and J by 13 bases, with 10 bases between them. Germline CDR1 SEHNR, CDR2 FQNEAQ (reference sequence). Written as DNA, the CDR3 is TGTGCCAGCAGCTTCGACATTTGGCCCCTCCACTTT. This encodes CASSFDIWPLHF. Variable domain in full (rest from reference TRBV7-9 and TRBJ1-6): DTGVSQNPRHKITKRGQNVTFRCDPISEHNRLYWYRQTLGQGPEFLTYFQNEAQLEKSRLLSDRFSAERPKGSFSTLEIQRTEQGDSAMYLCASSFDIWPLHFGNGTRLTVT.

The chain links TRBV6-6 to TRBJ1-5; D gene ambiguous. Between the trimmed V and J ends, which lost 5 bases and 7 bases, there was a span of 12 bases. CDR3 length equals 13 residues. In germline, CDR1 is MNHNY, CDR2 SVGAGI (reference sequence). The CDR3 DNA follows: TGTGCCAGCAGTCCCGGGGTCCACCAGCCCCAGCATTTT. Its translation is CASSPGVHQPQHF.

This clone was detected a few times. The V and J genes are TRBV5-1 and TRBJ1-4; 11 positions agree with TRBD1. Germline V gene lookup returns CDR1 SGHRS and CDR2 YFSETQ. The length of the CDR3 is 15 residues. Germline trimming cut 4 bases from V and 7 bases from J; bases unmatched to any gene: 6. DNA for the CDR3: TGCGCCAGCAGCCATGGACAGGGGGCACGTGAAAAACTGTTTTTT. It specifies CASSHGQGAREKLFF.

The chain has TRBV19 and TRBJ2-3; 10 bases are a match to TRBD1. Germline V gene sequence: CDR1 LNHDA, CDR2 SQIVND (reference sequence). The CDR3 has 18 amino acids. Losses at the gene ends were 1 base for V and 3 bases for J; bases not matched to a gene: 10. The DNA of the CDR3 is TGTGCCAGTAGTATAGCGGGACGCGGGACAGGGGCGACAGATACGCAGTATTTT. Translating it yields CASSIAGRGTGATDTQYF.

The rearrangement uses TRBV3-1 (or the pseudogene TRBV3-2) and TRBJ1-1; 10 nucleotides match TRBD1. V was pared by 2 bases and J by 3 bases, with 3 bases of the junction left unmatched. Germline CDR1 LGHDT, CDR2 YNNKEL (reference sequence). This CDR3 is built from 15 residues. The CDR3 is CASSQTGQGDTEAFF. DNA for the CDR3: TGTGCCAGCAGCCAAACCGGACAGGGGGACACTGAAGCTTTCTTT.

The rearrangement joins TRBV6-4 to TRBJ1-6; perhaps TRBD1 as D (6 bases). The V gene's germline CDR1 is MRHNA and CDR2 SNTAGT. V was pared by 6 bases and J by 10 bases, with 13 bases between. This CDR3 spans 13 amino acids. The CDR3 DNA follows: TGTGCCAGCAGCGGGGACATCCGCTCACCCCTCCACTTT. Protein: CASSGDIRSPLHF.

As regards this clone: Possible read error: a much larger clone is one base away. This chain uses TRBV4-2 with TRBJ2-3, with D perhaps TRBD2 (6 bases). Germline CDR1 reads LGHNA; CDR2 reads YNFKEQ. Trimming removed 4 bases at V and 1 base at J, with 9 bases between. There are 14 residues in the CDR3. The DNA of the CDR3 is TGTGCCAGCAGCCCCTGGGGGGGCACAGATACGCAGTATTTT. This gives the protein CASSPWGGTDTQYF.

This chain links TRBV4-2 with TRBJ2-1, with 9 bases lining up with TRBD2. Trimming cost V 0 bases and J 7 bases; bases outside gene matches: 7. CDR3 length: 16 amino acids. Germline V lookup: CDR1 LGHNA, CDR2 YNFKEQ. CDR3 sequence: CASSQDQTSGGNEQFF. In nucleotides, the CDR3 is TGTGCCAGCAGCCAAGATCAGACTAGCGGAGGGAATGAGCAGTTCTTC.

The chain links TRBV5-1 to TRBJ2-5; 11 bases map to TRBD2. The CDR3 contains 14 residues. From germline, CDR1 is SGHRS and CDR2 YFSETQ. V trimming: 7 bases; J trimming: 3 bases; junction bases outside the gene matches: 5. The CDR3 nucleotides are TGCGCCAGCGGAACTAGCGGGGGAAAAGAGACCCAGTACTTC. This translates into CASGTSGGKETQYF.

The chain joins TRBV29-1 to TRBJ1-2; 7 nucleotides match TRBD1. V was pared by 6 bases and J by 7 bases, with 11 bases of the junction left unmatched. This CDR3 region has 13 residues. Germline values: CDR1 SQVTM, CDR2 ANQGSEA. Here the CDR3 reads CSVGDRSLTGYTF. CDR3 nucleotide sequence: TGCAGCGTGGGGGACAGATCGTTGACTGGCTACACCTTC.

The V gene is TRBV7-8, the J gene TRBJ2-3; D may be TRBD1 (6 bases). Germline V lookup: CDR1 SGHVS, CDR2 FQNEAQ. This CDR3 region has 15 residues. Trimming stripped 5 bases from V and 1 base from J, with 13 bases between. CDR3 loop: CASSPPGTRTDTQYF. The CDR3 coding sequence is TGTGCCAGCAGCCCCCCCGGGACACGCACAGATACGCAGTATTTT.

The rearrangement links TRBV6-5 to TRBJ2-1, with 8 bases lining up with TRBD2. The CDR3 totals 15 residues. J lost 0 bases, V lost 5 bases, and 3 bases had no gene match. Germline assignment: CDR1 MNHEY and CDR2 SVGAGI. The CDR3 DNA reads TGTGCCAGCAGTCGGGAGGGGGACTCCTACAATGAGCAGTTCTTC. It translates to CASSREGDSYNEQFF.